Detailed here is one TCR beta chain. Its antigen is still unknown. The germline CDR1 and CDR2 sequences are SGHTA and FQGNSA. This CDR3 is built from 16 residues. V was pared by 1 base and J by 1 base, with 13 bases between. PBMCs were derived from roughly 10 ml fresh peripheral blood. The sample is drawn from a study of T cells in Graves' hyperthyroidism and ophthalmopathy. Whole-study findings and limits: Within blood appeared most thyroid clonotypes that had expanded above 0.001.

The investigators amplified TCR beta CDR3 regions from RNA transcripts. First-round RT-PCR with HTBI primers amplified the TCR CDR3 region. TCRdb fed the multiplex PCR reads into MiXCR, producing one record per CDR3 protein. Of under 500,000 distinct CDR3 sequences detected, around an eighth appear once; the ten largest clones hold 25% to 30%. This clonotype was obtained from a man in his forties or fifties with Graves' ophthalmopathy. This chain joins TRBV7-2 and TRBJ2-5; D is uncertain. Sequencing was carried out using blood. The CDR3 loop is CASSLVVAEIQETQYF. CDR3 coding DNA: TGTGCCAGCAGCTTAGTCGTGGCGGAGATCCAAGAGACCCAGTACTTC. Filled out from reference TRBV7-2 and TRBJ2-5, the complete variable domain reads GAGVSQSPSNKVTEKGKDVELRCDPISGHTALYWYRQSLGQGLEFLIYFQGNSAPDKSGLPSDRFSAERTGGSVSTLTIQRTQQEDSAVYLCASSLVVAEIQETQYFGPGTRLLVL.